The 3 T cell receptor beta chains given below trace back to one sample, sequenced in a study of human T cells and chemical hapten exposure. TCRdb analysed the RACE reads with MiXCR anew, one entry per CDR3 protein. The sample shows 100,000 to 150,000 distinct CDR3 sequences, approximately 9.5% of them seen only once. Documented time point: healthy volunteer bleed at 2 weeks. Total RNA was isolated from unfractionated whole blood. Sequenced input: whole blood. The source is a male donor in good health. Some clones in this sample may be carry-over from other donors' samples.

This clonotype was picked up a small number of times. V usage is TRBV18 and J usage is TRBJ2-3; tentatively, D is TRBD1 or TRBD2 (6 bases each). V lost 0 bases, J lost 6 bases, and 16 bases lay in between. The length of the CDR3 is 16 residues. Germline V gives CDR1 KGHSH, CDR2 LQKENI. The CDR3 DNA is TGTGCCAGCTCACCACCGAAGGGGGGCCATGGGGATACGCAGTATTTT. Residues: CASSPPKGGHGDTQYF.

This clonotype was found a few times. The rearrangement joins TRBV7-9 to TRBJ2-5; maybe TRBD2 (6 bases). The V end was cut by 5 bases, the J end by 5 bases, with 15 bases between. This CDR3 has 14 residues. CDR1 SEHNR and CDR2 FQNEAQ come from the germline V gene (reference sequence). This CDR3 reads CASSKGPSEETQYF. CDR3 DNA: TGTGCCAGCAGCAAAGGGCCTAGCGAGGAGACCCAGTACTTC. Using reference TRBV7-9 and TRBJ2-5 for the parts outside the CDR3, the full variable domain is DTGVSQNPRHKITKRGQNVTFRCDPISEHNRLYWYRQTLGQGPEFLTYFQNEAQLEKSRLLSDRFSAERPKGSFSTLEIQRTEQGDSAMYLCASSKGPSEETQYFGPGTRLLVL.

The sample holds a few counts of this clonotype. The J gene is TRBJ1-2, the V gene TRBV29-1; D gene ambiguous. There are 14 residues in the CDR3. Germline loops: CDR1 SQVTM, CDR2 ANQGSEA. Deletions cut 0 bases from V and 4 bases from J, with 12 bases between. As DNA, the CDR3 is TGCAGCGTTGAAGAGGGGATCTCTTTCTATGGCTACACCTTC. Its translation is CSVEEGISFYGYTF.